This passage covers 25 T cell receptor beta chains from one sample sequenced in a study of blood T cell repertoires in COVID-19. The repertoire was sequenced with immunoSEQ multiplex PCR; TCRdb's copy has only in-frame clones and lacks some. The data hold about 200,000 clones, with about nine tenths observed a single time. The sequencing input was peripheral blood. The receptors were gathered from a man in his late teens or twenties with active or convalescent COVID-19.

This clone has only one observation. The chain employs TRBV9 and TRBJ2-7; 7 nucleotides agree with TRBD1. V was pared by 2 bases and J by 2 bases, with 4 bases of the junction left unmatched. CDR3 length: 14 residues. The germline V gene encodes CDR1 SGDLS and CDR2 YYNGEE. Written as DNA, the CDR3 is TGTGCCAGCAGCGTTGCCGGGACAGCCTACGAGCAGTACTTC. Protein sequence: CASSVAGTAYEQYF.

The chain couples TRBV5-1 to TRBJ1-2; D remains unclear. Per germline, CDR1 SGHRS and CDR2 YFSETQ. Trimming removed 4 bases at V and 4 bases at J, with 11 bases between. This CDR3 comprises 13 residues. The CDR3 here is CASSDTGAYGYTF. The DNA for the CDR3 is TGCGCCAGCAGCGACACGGGAGCCTATGGCTACACCTTC.

The chain joins TRBV10-3 to TRBJ2-7; 8 nucleotides align to TRBD1. Germline-derived CDR1 and CDR2 are ENHRY and SYGVKD. V shed 3 bases and J 6 bases; nucleotides not matched to a gene: 4. This CDR3 is 13 amino acids long. This CDR3 reads CAISETGGIEQYF. The CDR3 nucleotides read TGTGCCATCAGTGAAACAGGGGGAATCGAGCAGTACTTC.

This chain links TRBV19 with TRBJ2-1; 10 bases are shared with TRBD1. Per the germline V gene, CDR1 is LNHDA and CDR2 is SQIVND (reference sequence). Germline trimming cut 3 bases from V and 1 base from J; bases unmatched to any gene: 6. The CDR3 spans 17 residues. CDR3 DNA sequence: TGTGCCAGTAGTATTCCTGGACAGGGGGGTTCCTACAATGAGCAGTTCTTC. Protein: CASSIPGQGGSYNEQFF.

CDR3 coding DNA: TGTGCCACCAGCGGTTTGCAGGGCCATGGCTACACCTTC. Its protein product is CATSGLQGHGYTF. This rearrangement joins TRBV15 to TRBJ1-2; TRBD1 is a possible D gene (5 bases). V was pared by 5 bases and J by 6 bases, with 13 bases between. The germline V gene encodes CDR1 LNHNV and CDR2 YYDKDF (reference sequence). This CDR3 contains 13 residues.

The table lists this clone with a few counts. This rearrangement joins TRBV19 to TRBJ1-2, with D tentatively TRBD1 (6 bases). The CDR3 contains 16 residues. Germline V gene data show CDR1 as LNHDA and CDR2 as SQIVND (reference sequence). V was cut by 5 bases and J by 0 bases, with 16 bases left in between. The chain's CDR3 is CASSLRTAPANYGYTF. The CDR3, as DNA: TGTGCCAGTAGTCTACGGACAGCTCCAGCTAACTATGGCTACACCTTC.

This clone was seen once. The chain employs TRBV6-1 and TRBJ1-4, with 8 bases identical to TRBD1. Germline CDR1 MNHNS, CDR2 SASEGT. J gave up 7 bases and V 0 bases, and 4 bases lay outside the gene matches. This CDR3 has 15 residues. The CDR3 loop is CASSEAWTGLEKLFF. Here the CDR3 DNA reads TGTGCCAGCAGTGAAGCGTGGACAGGGCTTGAAAAACTGTTTTTT.

The chain links TRBV7-8 to TRBJ2-7; 9 nucleotides agree with TRBD1. CDR3 size: 16 residues. Germline V gene lookup returns CDR1 SGHVS and CDR2 FQNEAQ. The V segment lost 2 bases and the J segment 4 bases; nucleotides outside the gene matches: 9. CDR3 residues: CASSLPRDRETYEQYF. The CDR3 DNA sequence: TGTGCCAGCAGCTTACCCCGGGACAGGGAAACTTACGAGCAGTACTTC.

This chain uses TRBV14 with TRBJ2-5; TRBD2 might be the D (6 bases). The V gene's germline CDR1 is SGHDN and CDR2 FVKESK. Trimming removed 0 bases at V and 6 bases at J, with 17 bases between. The CDR3 runs to 16 residues. The CDR3 loop reads CASSQDRGVRGKTQYF. In DNA form, the CDR3 reads TGTGCCAGCAGCCAAGATCGCGGAGTTCGGGGGAAGACCCAGTACTTC.

This chain connects TRBV5-4 to TRBJ2-3, with D possibly being TRBD2 (6 bases). V lost 3 bases and J 1 base, leaving 9 bases between the germline ends. This CDR3 contains 14 residues. CDR1 and CDR2 (germline): SGHNT, YYREEE (reference sequence). CDR3 protein: CASSSGVGTDTQYF. CDR3 nucleotide sequence: TGTGCCAGCAGCTCGGGGGTGGGCACAGATACGCAGTATTTT. The full variable domain, its missing parts supplied by reference TRBV5-4 and TRBJ2-3, is ETGVTQSPTHLIKTRGQQVTLRCSSQSGHNTVSWYQQALGQGPQFIFQYYREEENGRGNFPPRFSGLQFPNYSSELNVNALELDDSALYLCASSSGVGTDTQYFGPGTRLTVL.

This chain connects TRBV28 to TRBJ2-2; D uncertain. This CDR3 spans 16 amino acids. Germline assignment: CDR1 MDHEN and CDR2 SYDVKM. Trimming removed 1 base at V and 0 bases at J, with 9 bases between. CDR3 loop: CASSLLADSNTGELFF. The CDR3 DNA sequence: TGTGCCAGCAGTTTATTGGCGGATTCGAACACCGGGGAGCTGTTTTTT.

The V gene is TRBV5-1, the J gene TRBJ2-7; 7 positions agree with TRBD1. Germline-derived CDR1 and CDR2 are SGHRS and YFSETQ. The CDR3 is made up of 14 amino acids. Losses at the gene ends were 0 bases for V and 7 bases for J; bases not matched to a gene: 7. The CDR3 DNA follows: TGCGCCAGCAGCTTGGGGGGACAGAGAAGGGAGCAGTACTTC. Translation gives CASSLGGQRREQYF.

V gene TRBV5-8 combines with J gene TRBJ1-1; D gene unclear. CDR3 length: 14 residues. Deletions cut 0 bases from V and 4 bases from J, with 10 bases between. The V gene's germline CDR1 is SGHTS and CDR2 YDEGEE. CDR3 in DNA: TGTGCCAGCAGCTTGGGAGCAGCGGTCACTGAAGCTTTCTTT. Its protein is CASSLGAAVTEAFF.

The chain recombines TRBV27 with TRBJ1-5; no clear D. V gave up 9 bases and J gave up 0 bases, with 12 bases separating them. There are 14 residues in the CDR3. Germline V CDR1 and CDR2: MNHEY, SMNVEV (reference sequence). CDR3: CASHKQYSNQPQHF. DNA of the CDR3: TGTGCCAGTCACAAACAGTATAGCAATCAGCCCCAGCATTTT.

The gene calls are TRBV5-5 and TRBJ1-2; TRBD1 matches at 11 bases. Germline assignment: CDR1 SGHKS and CDR2 YYEKEE (reference sequence). The CDR3 has 15 residues. Trimming at V came to 4 bases and at J to 5 bases, leaving 7 bases not matched to a gene. CDR3 loop: CASSQGQGGLYGYTF. Written as DNA, the CDR3 is TGTGCCAGCAGCCAGGGACAGGGGGGATTATATGGCTACACCTTC.

This clone was counted once. This sequence joins TRBV6-5 and TRBJ1-1; TRBD1 agrees at 7 bases. V gave up 5 bases and J gave up 1 base; unmatched junction bases: 7. This CDR3 spans 15 amino acids. Germline V gives CDR1 MNHEY, CDR2 SVGAGI. The CDR3 DNA reads TGTGCCAGCAGTCAGGGGACAGTTTGGAACACTGAAGCTTTCTTT. It is translated as CASSQGTVWNTEAFF.

The chain has TRBV7-9 and TRBJ1-1, with no clear D. Germline V CDR1 and CDR2: SEHNR, FQNEAQ (reference sequence). The CDR3 is 12 amino acids. V was cut by 5 bases and J by 7 bases, with 11 bases left in between. CDR3 sequence: CASSPGSYEAFF. The CDR3 DNA follows: TGTGCCAGCAGCCCGGGGTCGTATGAAGCTTTCTTT.

The chain carries TRBV7-9 and TRBJ2-5; D is unresolved. Trimming stripped 3 bases from V and 2 bases from J, with 7 bases between. The CDR3 loop spans 13 amino acids. The germline CDR1 and CDR2 sequences are SEHNR and FQNEAQ (reference sequence). DNA for the CDR3: TGTGCCAGCAGCTTCGCGGAGCAAGAGACCCAGTACTTC. This translates into CASSFAEQETQYF.

V usage is TRBV28 and J usage is TRBJ1-1; D may be TRBD1 (6 bases). Trimming left V 8 bases short and J 4 bases short, with 20 bases between. CDR1 is MDHEN, CDR2 SYDVKM, per germline. There are 15 residues in the CDR3. CDR3 nucleotide sequence: TGTGCCAGCCCCGGTCAGGGGCGGTCGGGCACTGAAGCTTTCTTT. It specifies CASPGQGRSGTEAFF.

J is TRBJ2-2 and V is TRBV6-5; 7 bases align to TRBD2. Germline CDR1 reads MNHEY; CDR2 reads SVGAGI. The junction had 8 bases not matched to a gene; V was cut back by 6 bases and J by 7 bases. This CDR3 is built from 14 residues. The CDR3 spells CASSYRSSGGELFF. In DNA, the CDR3 is TGTGCCAGCAGCTACCGGTCTAGCGGCGGGGAGCTGTTTTTT.

V is TRBV10-3 and J is TRBJ1-5; 8 positions match TRBD1. With V trimmed by 6 bases and J by 2 bases, 9 bases remained unmatched. CDR1 is ENHRY and CDR2 is SYGVKD in the germline V gene. The CDR3 covers 16 residues. Written as DNA, the CDR3 is TGTGCCATCAGCGAGGCAGGGGGCGGCGGCAATCAGCCCCAGCATTTT. It is translated as CAISEAGGGGNQPQHF.

The chain has TRBV7-9 and TRBJ2-3, with TRBD2 matching over 14 bases. V gave up 5 bases and J gave up 4 bases; unmatched junction bases: 8. Germline V CDR1 and CDR2: SEHNR, FQNEAQ (reference sequence). The CDR3 contains 17 residues. CDR3 residues: CASSSRGLAGEADTQYF. Here the CDR3 DNA reads TGTGCCAGCAGCAGCCGGGGACTAGCGGGAGAAGCAGATACGCAGTATTTT.

V is TRBV7-2 and J is TRBJ2-5; 7 bases agree with TRBD2. This CDR3 region has 17 residues. Germline V gene lookup returns CDR1 SGHTA and CDR2 FQGNSA. V gave up 4 bases and J gave up 2 bases; unmatched junction bases: 13. This chain's CDR3 is CASSSNGPSSGQETQYF. The CDR3 DNA reads as TGTGCCAGCAGCTCCAACGGGCCTTCTAGCGGTCAAGAGACCCAGTACTTC.

V gene TRBV4-3 combines with J gene TRBJ2-2; D is unclear. V was shortened by 0 bases and J by 6 bases, with 5 bases between the two germline ends. The CDR3 contains 13 residues. Germline assignment: CDR1 LGHNA and CDR2 YSLEER. The CDR3 spells CASSQDLSGELFF. As DNA, the CDR3 is TGCGCCAGCAGCCAAGATTTATCCGGGGAGCTGTTTTTT.

The rearrangement joins TRBV6-6 to TRBJ1-2, with D possibly TRBD1 on 6 matching bases. Germline CDR1 and CDR2: MNHNY and SVGAGI (reference sequence). The CDR3 contains 18 residues. The V and J ends lost 5 bases and 4 bases respectively, with 26 bases between them. The CDR3 nucleotides are TGTGCCAGCAGTCTAACGCAGGGGATCTCCGGGGCCGCCTATGGCTACACCTTC. This codes for CASSLTQGISGAAYGYTF.